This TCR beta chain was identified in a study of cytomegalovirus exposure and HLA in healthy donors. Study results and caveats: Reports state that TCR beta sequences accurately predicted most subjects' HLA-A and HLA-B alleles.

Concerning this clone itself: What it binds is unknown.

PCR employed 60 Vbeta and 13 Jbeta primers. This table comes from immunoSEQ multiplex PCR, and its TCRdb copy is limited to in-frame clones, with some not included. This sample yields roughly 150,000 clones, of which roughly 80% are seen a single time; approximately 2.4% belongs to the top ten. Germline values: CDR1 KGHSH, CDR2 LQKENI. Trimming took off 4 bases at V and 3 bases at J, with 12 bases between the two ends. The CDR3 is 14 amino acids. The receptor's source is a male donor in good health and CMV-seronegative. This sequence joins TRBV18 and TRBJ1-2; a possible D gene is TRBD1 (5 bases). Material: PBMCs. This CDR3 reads CASSLPDSYYGYTF. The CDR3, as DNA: TGTGCCAGCTCACTACCAGACAGCTACTATGGCTACACCTTC.